A single T cell receptor (beta chain) is shown here with its context. Its matching antigen is unknown. The V gene end was trimmed by 2 bases and the J gene end by 7 bases; junction bases not matched to a gene: 5. Germline V gene data show CDR1 as SGHDT and CDR2 as YYEEEE. The CDR3 totals 15 residues. Separate from the 666-subject first cohort, the roughly 120-subject validation cohort was the one that the donors belonged to. This specimen comes from a study of cytomegalovirus exposure and HLA in healthy donors. Only in-frame clones appear in the TCRdb table, and some are missing; sequencing was by immunoSEQ multiplex PCR. The table has fewer than 150,000 clones, 85% to 90% seen once; the top ten hold under 9%. Study outcomes and limitations: According to a later analysis, TCR clusters from the first cohort tended to co-occur in the 120 or so validation repertoires. In vitro work confirmed that three CMV-associated chains recognize CMV antigens.

The sample comprised PBMCs. The origin of this receptor is a man younger than 35 in good health and CMV-seropositive. V usage is TRBV5-6 and J usage is TRBJ2-1; 11 nucleotides align to TRBD2. CDR3 in DNA: TGTGCCAGCAGCTTACCGGGACTAGCGGAAAATGAGCAGTTCTTC. Its protein product is CASSLPGLAENEQFF.